The 32 T cell receptor beta chains below come from one sample, sequenced in a study of T cell clones after liver transplantation. TCRdb keeps only in-frame clones here, not all; method: immunoSEQ multiplex PCR. The sample lists about 75,000 clones; 80% to 85% were seen once. Sequences were derived from CD4+ T cells from blood, sampled 48 to 50 months after liver transplant. The receptors were gathered from a human patient who received a liver transplant. T cells may partly derive from the graft donor.

The chain couples TRBV14 to TRBJ2-5; D gene unclear. The CDR3 loop spans 13 amino acids. Trimming removed 5 bases from V and 9 bases from J, with 16 bases in between. The germline V gene encodes CDR1 SGHDN and CDR2 FVKESK. The CDR3 DNA is TGTGCCAGCAGCGGCACCACGAGCCAGTCCCAGTACTTC. Its translation is CASSGTTSQSQYF.

This clone was recorded only once. The chain recombines TRBV7-2 with TRBJ2-4, with 8 nucleotides matching TRBD2. Germline CDR1 SGHTA, CDR2 FQGNSA. The CDR3 has 16 residues. With V trimmed by 6 bases and J by 0 bases, 7 bases remained unmatched. CDR3 coding DNA: TGTGCCAGCAGTAAAGCGGGGGCTTTAGCCAAAAACATTCAGTACTTC. As protein: CASSKAGALAKNIQYF. Full variable domain (rest looked up from reference TRBV7-2 and TRBJ2-4): GAGVSQSPSNKVTEKGKDVELRCDPISGHTALYWYRQSLGQGLEFLIYFQGNSAPDKSGLPSDRFSAERTGGSVSTLTIQRTQQEDSAVYLCASSKAGALAKNIQYFGAGTRLSVL.

The chain uses TRBV7-8 and TRBJ2-1; D ambiguous. The CDR3 totals 13 residues. Germline assignment: CDR1 SGHVS and CDR2 FQNEAQ. Trimming pared 5 bases from V and 6 bases from J, leaving 11 bases between. CDR3 in amino acids: CASSPGFRNEQFF. CDR3 nucleotide sequence: TGTGCCAGCAGCCCCGGGTTTCGCAATGAGCAGTTCTTC. Together with reference TRBV7-8 and TRBJ2-1, the CDR3 gives the full variable domain: GAGVSQSPRYKVAKRGQDVALRCDPISGHVSLFWYQQALGQGPEFLTYFQNEAQLDKSGLPSDRFFAERPEGSVSTLKIQRTQQEDSAVYLCASSPGFRNEQFFGPGTRLTVL.

The V and J genes are TRBV29-1 and TRBJ2-3; D unclear. Germline CDR1 is SQVTM and CDR2 is ANQGSEA. CDR3 length: 10 amino acids. V lost 3 bases, J lost 11 bases, and 9 bases lay in between. Here the CDR3 reads CSVEGLLQYF. CDR3 bases: TGCAGCGTTGAGGGGTTATTGCAGTATTTT.

The chain uses TRBV15 and TRBJ2-7; 8 bases agree with TRBD1. With V trimmed by 1 base and J by 5 bases, 7 bases remained unmatched. In germline, CDR1 is LNHNV, CDR2 YYDKDF (reference sequence). The CDR3 length is 15 residues. The CDR3 DNA reads TGTGCCACCAGCAGAGCAGGGGGCGCATTTCACGAGCAGTACTTC. Its translation is CATSRAGGAFHEQYF.

This clone was detected only once. The chain carries TRBV21-1 and TRBJ2-5; the table's D call TRBD1 went unverified against the DNA. TRBV21-1 counts as a pseudogene. The CDR3 is 17 amino acids. CDR3 protein: CASSPRQDRAKQETQYF. The CDR3 nucleotides read TGTGCCAGCAGCCCGCGCCAGGACAGGGCGAAGCAAGAGACCCAGTACTTC.

This clone was found a few times. The chain combines TRBV14 with TRBJ2-7; D is possibly TRBD2 (5 bases). CDR3 length equals 16 residues. V lost 11 bases and J lost 1, with 24 bases in between. CDR1 and CDR2 from the germline V gene are SGHDN and FVKESK. As DNA, the CDR3 is TGTGCCGGAAAGCGCTACACGGCCGGAGGATCCTACGAGCAGTACTTC. Its protein product is CAGKRYTAGGSYEQYF.

The chain is built from TRBV14 and TRBJ1-6; the D gene is possibly TRBD1 (5 bases). Deletions cut 2 bases from V and 8 bases from J, with 7 bases between. The CDR3 covers 13 residues. Germline lookup yields CDR1 SGHDN and CDR2 FVKESK. CDR3 sequence: CASSQQGDSPLHF. The CDR3, as DNA: TGTGCCAGCAGCCAACAGGGTGATTCACCCCTCCACTTT.

This clone was observed a handful of times. J is TRBJ1-1 and V is TRBV6-1, with D possibly TRBD1 on 6 matching bases. The CDR3 is 11 residues long. V lost 2 bases and J lost 11, with 9 bases in between. Germline CDR1 MNHNS, CDR2 SASEGT. The CDR3 loop is CASSEQGSAFF. CDR3 bases: TGTGCCAGCAGTGAACAGGGGAGCGCTTTCTTT.

The rearrangement uses TRBV30 and TRBJ2-7, with 8 bases aligning to TRBD2. The V gene's germline CDR1 is GTSNPN and CDR2 SVGIG (reference sequence). The junction had 7 bases not matched to a gene; V was cut back by 4 bases and J by 2 bases. This CDR3 spans 14 amino acids. The CDR3 DNA reads TGTGCCTGGAAACCGGGACTAGGAACCTACGAGCAGTACTTC. As protein: CAWKPGLGTYEQYF.

The chain carries TRBV5-4 and TRBJ2-5; 7 bases are shared with TRBD2. CDR1 is SGHNT, CDR2 YYREEE, per germline (reference sequence). The V segment lost 6 bases and the J segment 2 bases; nucleotides outside the gene matches: 13. CDR3 length: 16 residues. The CDR3 nucleotides are TGTGCCAGCACCCGTGGCCTAGCGGATACTCAAGAGACCCAGTACTTC. As protein: CASTRGLADTQETQYF.

This chain uses TRBV7-6 with TRBJ1-5; 12 bases line up with TRBD1. This CDR3 has 17 residues. The junction had 9 bases not matched to a gene; V was cut back by 3 bases and J by 6 bases. CDR1 SGHVS and CDR2 FNYEAQ come from the germline V gene. CDR3 nucleotide sequence: TGTGCCAGCAGCTTGTACCAACCGGGACAGGGGGCTCAGCCCCAGCATTTT. Translation: CASSLYQPGQGAQPQHF.

V gene TRBV7-2 combines with J gene TRBJ2-4; D gene ambiguous. The CDR3 is made up of 16 amino acids. Germline assignment: CDR1 SGHTA and CDR2 FQGNSA. V dropped 0 bases and J dropped 6 bases, with 15 bases sitting between them. CDR3 sequence reads: CASSLALSKLLNIQYF. CDR3 nucleotides: TGTGCCAGCAGCTTAGCCCTAAGTAAGCTTTTAAACATTCAGTACTTC. Using reference TRBV7-2 and TRBJ2-4 for the parts outside the CDR3, the full variable domain is GAGVSQSPSNKVTEKGKDVELRCDPISGHTALYWYRQSLGQGLEFLIYFQGNSAPDKSGLPSDRFSAERTGGSVSTLTIQRTQQEDSAVYLCASSLALSKLLNIQYFGAGTRLSVL.

This clone was counted a few times. The same CDR3 is also encoded by other DNA sequences in this sample. The CDR3: CASSLTSGQGREQFF. As DNA, the CDR3 is TGTGCCAGCAGCTTGACTAGCGGGCAAGGGAGAGAGCAGTTCTTC. This chain links TRBV7-2 with TRBJ2-1; 10 bases align to TRBD2. J lost 10 bases, V lost 3 bases, and 9 bases had no gene match. Looked up from germline, CDR1 is SGHTA and CDR2 is FQGNSA. The CDR3 length is 15 residues. Full variable domain (rest looked up from reference TRBV7-2 and TRBJ2-1): GAGVSQSPSNKVTEKGKDVELRCDPISGHTALYWYRQSLGQGLEFLIYFQGNSAPDKSGLPSDRFSAERTGGSVSTLTIQRTQQEDSAVYLCASSLTSGQGREQFFGPGTRLTVL.

This clone was observed a single time. This rearrangement joins TRBV20-1 to TRBJ2-5; D not certain. There are 11 residues in the CDR3. Trimming shortened V by 4 bases and J by 4 bases, and 7 bases separated the two germline ends. Per the germline V gene, CDR1 is DFQATT and CDR2 is SNEGSKA (reference sequence). CDR3 nucleotides: TGCAGTGCTACCGGTTCAGAGACCCAGTACTTC. Its translation: CSATGSETQYF.

The chain uses TRBV6-6 and TRBJ2-7, with unresolved D. Per the germline V gene, CDR1 is MNHNY and CDR2 is SVGAGI (reference sequence). V lost 7 bases to trimming and J lost 6 bases, with 19 bases between them. There are 14 residues in the CDR3. Here the CDR3 DNA reads TGTGCCAGCACCCCGGCTCTGGCGGAAATCGAGCAGTACTTC. This codes for CASTPALAEIEQYF.

V and J are TRBV29-1 and TRBJ2-7; unclear D gene. CDR1 SQVTM and CDR2 ANQGSEA come from the germline V gene. CDR3 size: 11 residues. V shed 4 bases and J shed 4 bases, with 8 bases lying between them. The CDR3 region is CSVGNGYEQYF. The CDR3 DNA reads as TGCAGCGTTGGGAATGGGTACGAGCAGTACTTC.

This rearrangement joins TRBV18 to TRBJ1-1; D unresolved. Trimming cost V 4 bases and J 0 bases, with 9 bases left between them. The CDR3 extends over 14 amino acids. Germline CDR1 is KGHSH and CDR2 is LQKENI. CDR3 nucleotides: TGTGCCAGCTCACTTGGAACAGTGAACACTGAAGCTTTCTTT. Translation: CASSLGTVNTEAFF. Based on the CDR3 plus reference TRBV18 and TRBJ1-1, the full variable domain is NAGVMQNPRHLVRRRGQEARLRCSPMKGHSHVYWYRQLPEEGLKFMVYLQKENIIDESGMPKERFSAEFPKEGPSILRIQQVVRGDSAAYFCASSLGTVNTEAFFGQGTRLTVV.

CDR3 DNA sequence: TGTGCCAGCAGCTTGGGGGGGGCGCGGTATGGCTACACCTTC. This codes for CASSLGGARYGYTF. The chain has TRBV5-4 and TRBJ1-2; D possibly corresponds to TRBD1 (6 bases). V dropped 0 bases and J dropped 5 bases, with 11 bases sitting between them. This CDR3 spans 14 amino acids. Germline V lookup: CDR1 SGHNT, CDR2 YYREEE (reference sequence).

The CDR3 DNA reads TGTGCCATCAGTGCCTCGCGGATCGGAGTCTACGAGCAGTACTTC. Translation gives CAISASRIGVYEQYF. The rearrangement uses TRBV10-3 and TRBJ2-7, with no clear D. CDR3 length equals 15 residues. V was shortened by 4 bases and J by 3 bases, with 16 bases between the two germline ends. From germline, CDR1 is ENHRY and CDR2 SYGVKD.

This clone was detected a few times. The rearrangement joins TRBV2 to TRBJ2-5; D might be TRBD1 (6 bases). The CDR3 is made up of 14 amino acids. Germline CDR1 and CDR2: SNHLY and FYNNEI. Trimming shortened V by 7 bases and J by 2 bases, and 14 bases separated the two germline ends. For the CDR3, the DNA is TGTGCCAGCACTACCGGGACATATCAAGAGACCCAGTACTTC. Protein product: CASTTGTYQETQYF.

The J gene is TRBJ2-7, the V gene TRBV7-2, with 13 bases that match TRBD2. In germline, CDR1 is SGHTA, CDR2 FQGNSA. With 5 bases clipped from V and 4 bases from J, the junction kept 5 bases outside the gene matches. CDR3 size: 15 residues. The CDR3 region has the DNA TGTGCCAGCAGCAGTGGGACTAGCGGGGCTTACGAGCAGTACTTC. Translation gives CASSSGTSGAYEQYF.

This chain links TRBV7-2 with TRBJ2-7; TRBD1 might be the D (5 bases). The CDR3 loop spans 15 amino acids. Germline V gene sequence: CDR1 SGHTA, CDR2 FQGNSA. The V and J ends lost 1 base and 2 bases respectively, with 12 bases between them. The CDR3 DNA sequence: TGTGCCAGCAGCTTAGAGCACAGGCGCGCCTACGAGCAGTACTTC. Protein product: CASSLEHRRAYEQYF.

V is TRBV7-3 and J is TRBJ2-1; weak D call: TRBD1 (6 bases). The length of the CDR3 is 15 residues. CDR1 SGHTA and CDR2 FQGTGA come from the germline V gene. V dropped 5 bases and J dropped 6 bases, with 17 bases sitting between them. The CDR3 nucleotides are TGTGCCAGCAGCCTCAACCCAGGGGAGCCCAATGAGCAGTTCTTC. This gives the protein CASSLNPGEPNEQFF.

The rearrangement joins TRBV6-1 to TRBJ2-7; 10 bases match TRBD1. There are 16 residues in the CDR3. CDR1 and CDR2 from the germline V gene are MNHNS and SASEGT. V was pared by 0 bases and J by 6 bases, with 8 bases of the junction left unmatched. CDR3 residues: CASSEAPGTGAGEQYF. CDR3 DNA: TGTGCCAGCAGTGAAGCCCCCGGGACAGGGGCTGGCGAGCAGTACTTC.

The chain couples TRBV19 to TRBJ2-5; a weak D match, TRBD1 (7 bases). The CDR3 consists of 15 residues. Germline loops: CDR1 LNHDA, CDR2 SQIVND (reference sequence). V lost 5 bases and J 4 bases, leaving 17 bases between the germline ends. In DNA form, the CDR3 reads TGTGCCAGTAGTTCACCGACAGGGAGGAGAGAGACCCAGTACTTC. This encodes CASSSPTGRRETQYF.

The CDR3, as DNA: TGTGCCAGCAGCTTTAGCGGGGGGGCTGACGAGCAGTACTTC. This gives the protein CASSFSGGADEQYF. This sequence joins TRBV7-2 and TRBJ2-7; TRBD2 matches at 11 bases. V trimming: 3 bases; J trimming: 5 bases; junction bases outside the gene matches: 3. CDR1 is SGHTA and CDR2 is FQGNSA in the germline V gene. The CDR3 consists of 14 residues.

V usage is TRBV7-3 and J usage is TRBJ1-4; D remains ambiguous. V was shortened by 5 bases and J by 2 bases, with 9 bases between the two germline ends. Per the germline V gene, CDR1 is SGHTA and CDR2 is FQGTGA. The CDR3 runs to 14 residues. The CDR3 here is CASSRLDTNEKLFF. DNA of the CDR3: TGTGCCAGCAGCCGGCTCGACACTAATGAAAAACTGTTTTTT.

V is TRBV27 and J is TRBJ2-7; D call uncertain. The V and J ends lost 3 bases and 1 base respectively, with 10 bases between them. CDR1 MNHEY and CDR2 SMNVEV come from the germline V gene (reference sequence). The CDR3 extends over 14 amino acids. CDR3: CASSFRANSYEQYF. Here the CDR3 DNA reads TGTGCCAGCAGTTTCCGCGCGAATTCCTACGAGCAGTACTTC.

The V gene is TRBV7-2, the J gene TRBJ2-7, with TRBD2 matching 8 bases. The CDR3 is 17 amino acids. Germline V gene sequence: CDR1 SGHTA, CDR2 FQGNSA. V dropped 4 bases and J dropped 5; count of bases not matched to a gene: 16. The CDR3 bases are TGTGCCAGCAGCTCCCCGGCGGGAGGTCTCCCTATACACGAGCAGTACTTC. This codes for CASSSPAGGLPIHEQYF.

The gene calls are TRBV5-4 and TRBJ2-1; 12 bases map to TRBD2. CDR3 length equals 16 residues. Trimming removed 1 base from V and 9 bases from J; junction bases left unmatched: 8. Germline V lookup: CDR1 SGHNT, CDR2 YYREEE (reference sequence). The CDR3 region is CASSLKWTSGIAEQFF. The CDR3 DNA follows: TGTGCCAGCAGCTTGAAATGGACTAGCGGGATCGCTGAGCAGTTCTTC.

The sample holds a few counts of this clone. The rearrangement links TRBV7-2 to TRBJ2-1; 12 bases are a match to TRBD2. Trimming took 4 bases from V and 6 from J; bases not matched to a gene: 1. The CDR3 has 14 amino acids. Germline CDR1 reads SGHTA; CDR2 reads FQGNSA. CDR3 residues: CASSSSGRGNEQFF. The CDR3 DNA follows: TGTGCCAGCAGCTCTAGCGGGAGGGGCAATGAGCAGTTCTTC.